One T cell receptor (beta chain) is described in this entry. In terms of age and location, participants ranged from roughly 18 to 90 years and lived in about 25 US areas. Two negative PCRs, clearance, or symptom resolution were required of recovered Cohort 3 donors. The data belong to a study of blood T cell repertoires in COVID-19. Study-level background: The cDNA or gDNA used as material had been derived from T cells, B-cell-depleted T cells, or PBMCs.

In the authors' workflow: Amplifying reference gene primers gave estimates of nucleated cell counts. Generated by immunoSEQ multiplex PCR, the TCRdb table keeps only in-frame clones and is missing some. The DNA was the basis for D and trimming; V, J and clone size are from that table. The data contain over 250,000 clones, roughly 89% of them singletons. The TCR originated in a woman in her late teens or twenties who had recovered from COVID-19. The sequencing sample was made of PBMCs or T cells enriched from blood (not recorded which).

CDR3 protein: CASSLPPTIYF. The CDR3 bases are TGTGCCAGCAGCCTCCCCCCCACCATATATTTT. The J gene is TRBJ1-3, the V gene TRBV12-3 or TRBV12-4; D call uncertain. The V gene lost 6 bases and the J gene lost 9 bases, with 9 bases spanning the gap. The CDR3 has 11 amino acids.